Reported below is one T cell receptor (beta chain). The antigen is unknown. This sample is drawn from a study of immune evolution from preneoplasia to lung adenocarcinoma. Study results and limitations: From normal lung to invasive adenocarcinoma, top clone frequencies appeared to decrease. Clonality was highest in normal lung, lower in later-stage lesions apparently.

Resections took place in Japan or China from about 2014 to 2018. H&E slides confirmed each diagnosis, reviewed by two pathologists independently. The CDR3 spans 14 residues. Germline CDR1 and CDR2: ENHRY and SYGVKD. V was pared by 0 bases and J by 2 bases, with 8 bases between. The repertoire was sequenced with immunoSEQ multiplex PCR; TCRdb's copy has only in-frame clones and lacks some. This table holds some 3,000 clones, 45% to 50% found once. This receptor was obtained from a person aged 45 to 59 with lung adenocarcinoma. The chain links TRBV10-3 to TRBJ2-7; unclear D gene. The sequenced sample was FFPE normal lung tissue adjacent to the tumor. The CDR3 region has the DNA TGTGCCATCAGTGAGTCGACACAAGCCTACGAGCAGTACTTC. It is translated as CAISESTQAYEQYF.